The clone carrying this T cell receptor (beta chain) was recorded only once. Its specificity is not known. The PCR contained 60 Vbeta and 13 Jbeta primers. Sequencing was performed with immunoSEQ multiplex PCR; in TCRdb, only in-frame clones are kept and a portion is missing. The data show roughly 180,000 clones, approximately 84% seen once. This sample stems from a study of cytomegalovirus exposure and HLA in healthy donors. Study results and limitations: TCR beta V segments were, for the most part, productive about 90% or about 30% of the time in an earlier analysis. It was 150 to 200 TCR beta chains that were listed as cytomegalovirus-associated. There were reportedly fewer N-insertions in an Asian-associated ancestry cluster than the approximately 670-donor mean, in a later analysis. Analysis performed later showed TCR beta chains linked to HLA being more clonally expanded than equally common others.

V was clipped by 5 bases and J by 3 bases; unmatched bases: 9. Germline V lookup: CDR1 MNHEY, CDR2 SMNVEV (reference sequence). The CDR3 sequence is 15 residues long. Sample: PBMCs. The chain employs TRBV27 and TRBJ2-7; 8 bases fit TRBD2. The clonotype comes from a girl aged 5-17 years in good health and CMV-seropositive. The CDR3 DNA sequence: TGTGCCAGCAGTCCCCGCGGGAGGAAACACTACGAGCAGTACTTC. Residues: CASSPRGRKHYEQYF.